The 19 T cell receptor beta chains below all came from one sample that was sequenced in a study of OX40 agonist ivuxolimab in advanced cancers. Receptor libraries were prepared by the immunoSEQ multiplex PCR assay. Not all clones reach the TCRdb copy of this immuneACCESS table, which keeps in-frame sequences only. Checked studies attribute under half of the gap to unresolved V genes and leave the rest unexplained. The sample contains 70,000 to 95,000 clones, approximately 91% of them found a single time. Of the sample, roughly 0.72% falls within the top ten clones. The sequencing here drew on CD4+ or CD8+ T cells sorted from blood, taken in a trial of the OX40 agonist ivuxolimab. These receptors were taken from an adult with an advanced solid tumor such as melanoma, head and neck, liver or kidney cancer.

The V call is TRBV11-2, the J call TRBJ2-1; D remains ambiguous. The V end lost 2 bases, the J end lost 3 bases, and 5 bases lay between the germline ends. There are 13 residues in the CDR3. Germline values: CDR1 SGHAT, CDR2 FQNNGV. CDR3 amino acids: CASSLSGYNEQFF. The CDR3 DNA follows: TGTGCCAGCAGCTTATCAGGCTACAATGAGCAGTTCTTC.

This chain connects TRBV6-1 to TRBJ2-7; unclear D gene. CDR1 MNHNS and CDR2 SASEGT come from the germline V gene. Trimming stripped 11 bases from V and 2 bases from J, with 13 bases between. This CDR3 region has 12 residues. Here the CDR3 DNA reads TGTGCCGTCATCCAGGCAGCCTACGAGCAGTACTTC. Amino acid sequence: CAVIQAAYEQYF.

As for this clone: A junction boundary mismatches the germline segment, possibly from a read error. This chain connects TRBV7-7 to TRBJ2-1; 11 bases are a match to TRBD2. Per germline, CDR1 SSHAT and CDR2 FNYEAQ (reference sequence). The CDR3 is 11 residues long. This CDR3 is CASSTSGRQFF. CDR3 in DNA: TGTGCTAGCAGCACTAGCGGGAGGCAGTTCTTC.

The chain employs TRBV27 and TRBJ1-2; 9 bases fit TRBD1. The CDR3 loop spans 14 amino acids. CDR1 MNHEY and CDR2 SMNVEV come from the germline V gene (reference sequence). The ends lost 6 bases at V and 3 bases at J; junction bases unmatched: 5. The CDR3 DNA reads TGTGCCAGCAGAGGCGACAGGGGGGACTATGGCTACACCTTC. Amino acid sequence: CASRGDRGDYGYTF.

J is TRBJ1-2 and V is TRBV28; D remains unclear. The CDR3 sequence is 14 residues long. The germline CDR1 and CDR2 sequences are MDHEN and SYDVKM. V lost 4 bases and J lost 4, with 13 bases in between. This chain's CDR3 is CASSSGTAVYGYTF. CDR3 nucleotides: TGTGCCAGCAGTTCAGGAACAGCTGTCTATGGCTACACCTTC.

This rearrangement joins TRBV9 to TRBJ2-3; D is unclear. CDR1 is SGDLS and CDR2 is YYNGEE in the germline V gene. The CDR3 covers 13 residues. V lost 1 base and J lost 2, with 5 bases in between. This CDR3 reads CASSVFNTDTQYF. In nucleotides, the CDR3 is TGTGCCAGCAGCGTATTTAACACAGATACGCAGTATTTT.

This sequence joins TRBV5-4 and TRBJ2-1; D is possibly TRBD1 (6 bases). V lost 6 bases and J 10 bases, leaving 14 bases between the germline ends. Germline CDR1 is SGHNT and CDR2 is YYREEE (reference sequence). The CDR3 totals 12 residues. The CDR3 DNA is TGTGCCAGCATGAAAACCGGGACAGAGCAGTTCTTC. Its translation: CASMKTGTEQFF. Using reference TRBV5-4 and TRBJ2-1 for the parts outside the CDR3, the full variable domain is ETGVTQSPTHLIKTRGQQVTLRCSSQSGHNTVSWYQQALGQGPQFIFQYYREEENGRGNFPPRFSGLQFPNYSSELNVNALELDDSALYLCASMKTGTEQFFGPGTRLTVL.

J is TRBJ2-7 and V is TRBV28; TRBD2 agrees at 10 bases. Germline CDR1 is MDHEN and CDR2 is SYDVKM. The CDR3 extends over 15 amino acids. The trim removed 5 bases at V and 6 bases at J, leaving 10 bases unmatched. The DNA for the CDR3 is TGTGCCAGCAGTCCTGGACTAGCGGACAACCCCGAGCAGTACTTC. Its protein is CASSPGLADNPEQYF.

The V call is TRBV9, the J call TRBJ2-3; D remains ambiguous. This CDR3 comprises 14 residues. CDR1 SGDLS and CDR2 YYNGEE come from the germline V gene. V lost 0 bases and J lost 2, with 7 bases in between. The CDR3 spells CASSVGRSTDTQYF. CDR3 sequence (DNA): TGTGCCAGCAGCGTAGGGAGATCCACAGATACGCAGTATTTT.

The rearrangement joins TRBV7-3 to TRBJ1-1; D is ambiguous. The ends were cut back, 4 bases at V and 5 bases at J, with 11 bases in the middle. Germline V gene data show CDR1 as SGHTA and CDR2 as FQGTGA. CDR3 length: 13 amino acids. The CDR3 nucleotides read TGTGCCAGCAGCTATGCCTCAGGTACTGAAGCTTTCTTT. This gives the protein CASSYASGTEAFF.

The CDR3 DNA reads as TGTGCCAGCAGCTTGGGGGGGAACAATCAGCCCCAGCATTTT. This translates into CASSLGGNNQPQHF. The V gene is TRBV6-6, the J gene TRBJ1-5; D is perhaps TRBD1 (5 bases). V was shortened by 6 bases and J by 3 bases, with 12 bases between the two germline ends. CDR3 length equals 14 residues. Germline CDR1 reads MNHNY; CDR2 reads SVGAGI (reference sequence).

This clone was counted once. The chain combines TRBV5-1 with TRBJ2-3; possibly TRBD2 for D (5 bases). Between the trimmed V and J ends, which lost 4 bases and 6 bases, there was a span of 12 bases. This CDR3 spans 13 amino acids. Germline V CDR1 and CDR2: SGHRS, YFSETQ. The chain's CDR3 is CASSVTGVDTQYF. CDR3 nucleotide sequence: TGCGCCAGCAGCGTGACCGGGGTGGATACGCAGTATTTT.

The gene calls are TRBV6-5 and TRBJ1-1; D ambiguous. Germline V lookup: CDR1 MNHEY, CDR2 SVGAGI. The CDR3 is 15 residues long. Deletions cut 0 bases from V and 0 bases from J, with 8 bases between. The CDR3 DNA reads TGTGCCAGCAGTTACTCCAGGCTTATGAACACTGAAGCTTTCTTT. Residues: CASSYSRLMNTEAFF.

This clone appeared once. The rearrangement uses TRBV5-1 and TRBJ2-5; D possibly corresponds to TRBD2 (5 bases). This CDR3 spans 16 amino acids. Germline values: CDR1 SGHRS, CDR2 YFSETQ. V lost 0 bases to trimming and J lost 1 base, with 13 bases between them. The CDR3 coding sequence is TGCGCCAGCAGCTTGGGGGCTAGCATGGGCCAAGAGACCCAGTACTTC. Protein sequence: CASSLGASMGQETQYF.

The CDR3 DNA reads TGTGCCAGTAGTCAAGCTAACTATGGCTACACCTTC. This sequence encodes CASSQANYGYTF. The chain couples TRBV19 to TRBJ1-2; no reliable D call. CDR3 size: 12 residues. Germline values: CDR1 LNHDA, CDR2 SQIVND (reference sequence). V lost 5 bases, J lost 0 bases, and 4 bases lay in between.

This clone was seen only once. This chain links TRBV29-1 with TRBJ2-7; no definite D call. The V gene lost 4 bases and the J gene lost 3 bases, with 13 bases spanning the gap. Germline loops: CDR1 SQVTM, CDR2 ANQGSEA. The CDR3 length is 13 residues. The CDR3 DNA follows: TGCAGCGTTGTGGACCCCCATCACTACGAGCAGTACTTC. Its protein is CSVVDPHHYEQYF.

This rearrangement joins TRBV5-4 to TRBJ2-1; 7 bases align to TRBD2. V trimming: 4 bases; J trimming: 7 bases; junction bases outside the gene matches: 8. Germline V gene data show CDR1 as SGHNT and CDR2 as YYREEE (reference sequence). The CDR3 covers 14 residues. CDR3 coding DNA: TGTGCCAGCAGCCCCATGAGCGGGGATAATGAGCAGTTCTTC. Its protein is CASSPMSGDNEQFF.

The chain recombines TRBV6-9 with TRBJ1-1, with D maybe TRBD1 (5 bases). Trimming shortened V by 6 bases and J by 3 bases, and 17 bases separated the two germline ends. CDR1 and CDR2 from the germline V gene are MNHGY and SVAAGI. This CDR3 is 15 amino acids long. The CDR3 bases are TGTGCCAGCAGCCGCGGGACGCCCGCATACACTGAAGCTTTCTTT. It yields the protein CASSRGTPAYTEAFF.

V is TRBV28 and J is TRBJ1-1; D remains unclear. Germline CDR1 reads MDHEN; CDR2 reads SYDVKM. The CDR3 runs to 13 residues. The ends were cut back, 7 bases at V and 7 bases at J, with 16 bases in the middle. In DNA, the CDR3 is TGTGCCAGCATTCCCGGGAATCCACTTGAAGCTTTCTTT. Translated: CASIPGNPLEAFF.